The rows below give T cell receptor beta chains drawn from one sample of a study of beta chain features in type 1 diabetes. Profiled with immunoSEQ multiplex PCR; TCRdb holds only in-frame clones, not every one. The table lists 310,000 or so clones, 6.5% to 10% of them singletons. Material: central memory CD4+ T cells from blood. The origin of the receptors is a woman aged 18-30 years in good health. The CDR3 runs from the conserved cysteine through the conserved F or W. The D gene is left open where the match is weak. The size entry is marked missing in some rows and otherwise reads once, few, many or a size class.

V gene	J gene	clone size	D gene	CDR3 protein	CDR3 DNA
TRBV9	TRBJ2-2	.	.	CASSVAVGLAHTGELFF	TGTGCCAGCAGCGTAGCAGTTGGGTTGGCGCACACCGGGGAGCTGTTTTTT
TRBV7-2	TRBJ2-3	few	TRBD2	CASSLVYPSGADTQYF	TGTGCCAGCAGCTTAGTCTACCCTAGCGGAGCAGATACGCAGTATTTT
TRBV7-2	TRBJ2-5	few	TRBD1	CASSLRGGETQYF	TGTGCCAGCAGCTTAAGAGGGGGCGAGACCCAGTACTTC
TRBV15	TRBJ2-5	few	.	CATSRGAQGPQETQYF	TGTGCCACCAGCAGAGGTGCACAGGGACCCCAAGAGACCCAGTACTTC
TRBV18	TRBJ1-4	.	.	CASSPGTEDVKLFF	TGTGCCAGCTCACCCGGGACGGAGGATGTAAAACTGTTTTTT
TRBV4-3	TRBJ2-7	few	TRBD2	CASSQATTSVAYEQYF	TGCGCCAGCAGCCAAGCTACAACTAGCGTGGCCTACGAGCAGTACTTC
TRBV6-5	TRBJ2-7	.	TRBD1	CASSSRQGITYEQYF	TGTGCCAGCAGTTCTAGACAGGGTATCACCTACGAGCAGTACTTC
TRBV7-9	TRBJ2-1	.	.	CASTLLAGFEQFF	TGTGCCAGCACCCTCTTAGCAGGGTTTGAGCAGTTCTTC
TRBV28	TRBJ1-2	.	.	CASKKADNYGYTF	TGTGCCAGCAAGAAGGCCGATAACTATGGCTACACCTTC
TRBV28	TRBJ1-1	few	.	CASHATGTEAFF	TGTGCCAGCCATGCAACAGGGACTGAAGCTTTCTTT
TRBV4-3	TRBJ2-3	few	TRBD2	CASSRYQREGEDTQYF	TGCGCCAGCAGCCGCTACCAGCGGGAGGGCGAGGATACGCAGTATTTT
TRBV6-5	TRBJ2-7	few	TRBD1	CASSYEAGGRSEQYF	TGTGCCAGCAGTTACGAGGCAGGGGGCCGGTCCGAGCAGTACTTC
TRBV5-1	TRBJ1-1	.	.	CASAYYRKETEAFF	TGCGCCAGCGCTTATTACAGGAAGGAAACTGAAGCTTTCTTT
TRBV18	TRBJ1-1	.	.	CASSPSTGTTEAFF	TGTGCCAGCTCACCAAGCACAGGGACGACTGAAGCTTTCTTT
TRBV4-3	TRBJ2-7	.	.	CASSRDLPYEQYF	TGCGCCAGCAGCCGGGACTTACCCTACGAGCAGTACTTC
TRBV7-9	TRBJ1-4	few	TRBD1	CASSHSGTALKLFF	TGTGCCAGCAGCCATTCCGGGACAGCCCTGAAACTGTTTTTT
TRBV7-9	TRBJ2-1	.	.	CASSMDSFKQFF	TGTGCCAGCAGTATGGACAGTTTCAAGCAGTTCTTC
TRBV11-2	TRBJ2-7	.	TRBD2	CASSSTGTSGTYEQYF	TGTGCCAGCAGCTCAACCGGGACTAGCGGCACCTACGAGCAGTACTTC
TRBV10-3	TRBJ2-5	.	.	CAISQGATSAKDQETQYF	TGTGCCATCAGTCAGGGGGCCACTAGCGCCAAGGACCAAGAGACCCAGTACTTC
TRBV4-3	TRBJ2-3	.	.	CASSQERSTDTQYF	TGCGCCAGCAGCCAAGAACGAAGCACAGATACGCAGTATTTT
TRBV7-8	TRBJ1-4	many	.	CASSLALGNEKLFF	TGTGCCAGCAGCCTCGCCTTAGGGAATGAAAAACTGTTTTTT
TRBV28	TRBJ2-5	.	.	CASSLQPQIGETQYF	TGTGCCAGCAGTTTGCAACCTCAGATCGGAGAGACCCAGTACTTC
TRBV7-9	TRBJ1-1	many	.	CASSLLGLGDEAFF	TGTGCCAGCAGCTTACTAGGTTTAGGTGACGAAGCTTTCTTT
TRBV13	TRBJ2-5	few	TRBD2	CASSSREREVGETQYF	TGTGCCAGCAGCTCCAGGGAGCGGGAGGTTGGAGAGACCCAGTACTTC
TRBV25-1	TRBJ2-1	.	.	CASSEYSVREQFF	TGTGCCAGCAGTGAATATAGCGTACGTGAGCAGTTCTTC
TRBV7-2	TRBJ1-2	few	TRBD1	CASSFEGQVYGYTF	TGTGCCAGCAGCTTCGAGGGACAGGTCTATGGCTACACCTTC
TRBV28	TRBJ2-1	.	TRBD2	CASSLWTSGNNEQFF	TGTGCCAGCAGTTTATGGACTAGCGGAAACAATGAGCAGTTCTTC
TRBV10-3	TRBJ2-7	few	.	CAISAAGSSYEQYF	TGTGCCATCAGTGCGGCTGGGAGCTCCTACGAGCAGTACTTC
TRBV7-9	TRBJ2-3	many	.	CASSFTGRTDTQYF	TGTGCCAGCAGCTTTACGGGGCGCACAGATACGCAGTATTTT
TRBV27	TRBJ2-1	.	.	CASSLGTPLRDEQFF	TGTGCCAGCAGTTTAGGCACCCCCCTGCGGGATGAGCAGTTCTTC
TRBV2	TRBJ2-7	few	.	CASSVSRYEQYF	TGTGCCAGCAGTGTTAGCAGATACGAGCAGTACTTC
TRBV19	TRBJ1-2	few	TRBD1	CASHPGGNYGYTF	TGTGCCAGCCATCCAGGGGGCAACTATGGCTACACCTTC
TRBV18	TRBJ2-5	.	.	CASSPNRAVGETQYF	TGTGCCAGCTCACCGAACAGGGCGGTCGGAGAGACCCAGTACTTC
TRBV6-6	TRBJ2-7	.	.	CASSYSGTYEQYF	TGTGCCAGCAGTTACTCGGGGACCTACGAGCAGTACTTC